This T cell receptor (beta chain) was found in a study of shared clonotypes between healthy human individuals. As concerns this clone: The antigen remains undetermined.

Study conclusions and caveats: The study found about 5.1% of naive CD4 clonotypes shared across a handful of donors. Sequencing of the sorted subsets was shown by rarefaction to be incomplete despite large depth.

Only in-frame clones appear in the TCRdb table, and some are missing; sequencing was by immunoSEQ multiplex PCR. The table includes some 500,000 clones, 90% to 97% detected once. This TCR was recovered from a woman in her thirties in good health. What was sequenced was naive CD4+ T cells sorted from blood. The subset denotes: CD45RA+ positively selected.

The CDR3 loop is CASSFHYSGDEQYF. As DNA, the CDR3 is TGTGCCAGCAGCTTCCACTATAGCGGTGACGAGCAGTACTTC. The chain recombines TRBV7-2 with TRBJ2-7; a weak D match, TRBD2 (6 bases). Germline CDR1 and CDR2: SGHTA and FQGNSA. The CDR3 totals 14 residues. Trimming pared 3 bases from V and 5 bases from J, leaving 14 bases between.